Shown below are 3 T cell receptor beta chains from a single sample sequenced in a study of blood T cell repertoires in COVID-19 (TCRdb year 2020). The method was the immunoSEQ multiplex PCR assay. Held by TCRdb, this immuneACCESS table contains in-frame sequences only and omits some clones. Under half of the omission traces to an unresolved V gene where checked; the cause of the rest is unknown. For this sample the table gives roughly 80,000 clones, of which about four fifths were detected only once. The ten largest make up roughly 10% of the sample. Material for sequencing was peripheral blood. All receptors come from a human donor in a cohort sampled during active COVID-19.

The chain carries TRBV7-9 and TRBJ2-5; D might be TRBD2 (5 bases). This CDR3 contains 12 residues. The germline V gene encodes CDR1 SEHNR and CDR2 FQNEAQ (reference sequence). V lost 3 bases, J lost 9 bases, and 11 bases lay in between. The CDR3 here is CASSFSAGPQYF. The CDR3 bases are TGTGCCAGCAGCTTTTCGGCGGGTCCCCAGTACTTC.

This clone has only one observation. The chain joins TRBV3-1 (or the pseudogene TRBV3-2) to TRBJ1-1, with TRBD1 as a possible D gene (6 bases). This CDR3 has 14 residues. Trimming pared 0 bases from V and 1 base from J, leaving 6 bases between. Germline CDR1 is LGHDT and CDR2 is YNNKEL (reference sequence). The CDR3 sequence: CASSQEGQNTEAFF. Here the CDR3 DNA reads TGTGCCAGCAGCCAAGAGGGACAGAACACTGAAGCTTTCTTT.

The rearrangement joins TRBV27 to TRBJ2-3; 8 bases map to TRBD1. The germline CDR1 and CDR2 sequences are MNHEY and SMNVEV (reference sequence). This CDR3 region has 15 residues. V shed 2 bases and J 3 bases; nucleotides not matched to a gene: 4. CDR3 bases: TGTGCCAGCAGTTTACGACAGGGGAGGACAGATACGCAGTATTTT. Translated, it gives CASSLRQGRTDTQYF.